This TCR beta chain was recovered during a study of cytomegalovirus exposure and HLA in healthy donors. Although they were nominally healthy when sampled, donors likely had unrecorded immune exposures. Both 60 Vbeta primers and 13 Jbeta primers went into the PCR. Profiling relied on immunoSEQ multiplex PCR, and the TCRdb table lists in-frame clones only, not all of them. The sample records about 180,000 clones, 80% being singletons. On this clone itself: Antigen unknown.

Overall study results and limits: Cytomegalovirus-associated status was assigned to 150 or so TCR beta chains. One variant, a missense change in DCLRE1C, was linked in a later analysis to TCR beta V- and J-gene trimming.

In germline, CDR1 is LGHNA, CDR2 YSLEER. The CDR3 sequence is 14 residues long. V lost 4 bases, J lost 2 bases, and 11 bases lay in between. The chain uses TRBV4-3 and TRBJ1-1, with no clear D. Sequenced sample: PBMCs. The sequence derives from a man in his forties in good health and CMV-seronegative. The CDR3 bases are TGCGCCAGCAGCCGTAGGCGGTTCAACACTGAAGCTTTCTTT. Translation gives CASSRRRFNTEAFF.